The 20 T cell receptor beta chains given below trace back to one sample, sequenced in a study of CD8 T cells in Susac syndrome. Reverse transcription of roughly 0.5 to 1 ug RNA used random hexamers. TCRdb processed the immunoSEQ multiplex PCR reads anew with MiXCR; each CDR3 protein has one entry. In the table there are approximately 190,000 distinct CDR3 sequences, 90% to 95% of which are singletons. The material sequenced was CD4+ T cells from PBMCs. The receptors here all came from a human donor in good health.

The chain uses TRBV29-1 and TRBJ2-3, with TRBD1 identical over 10 bases. The germline V gene encodes CDR1 SQVTM and CDR2 ANQGSEA. The CDR3 is 14 residues long. The trim removed 6 bases at V and 3 bases at J, leaving 6 bases unmatched. The CDR3 coding sequence is TGCAGCGTCCGGGACAGGGGAAGGACAGATACGCAGTATTTT. Translation: CSVRDRGRTDTQYF.

The rearrangement joins TRBV20-1 to TRBJ1-1; 7 bases fit TRBD1. CDR3 length: 12 amino acids. The V segment lost 5 bases and the J segment 6 bases; nucleotides outside the gene matches: 6. Germline V gene sequence: CDR1 DFQATT, CDR2 SNEGSKA (reference sequence). The CDR3 loop is CSAPDRVAEAFF. The DNA of the CDR3 is TGCAGTGCTCCCGACAGGGTTGCTGAAGCTTTCTTT.

The chain employs TRBV12-3 or TRBV12-4 and TRBJ2-2; 7 nucleotides match TRBD1. This CDR3 region has 14 residues. Germline trimming cut 5 bases from V and 1 base from J; bases unmatched to any gene: 1. The DNA for the CDR3 is TGTGCCAGCAGTCGACAGGGGAACACCGGGGAGCTGTTTTTT. It encodes CASSRQGNTGELFF.

This clonotype was observed once. The genes are TRBV19 and TRBJ1-6; D might be TRBD1 (5 bases). V was shortened by 3 bases and J by 8 bases, with 11 bases between the two germline ends. From germline, CDR1 is LNHDA and CDR2 SQIVND (reference sequence). This CDR3 is 14 amino acids long. CDR3 sequence: CASSIQGADSPLHF. Here the CDR3 DNA reads TGTGCCAGTAGTATTCAGGGAGCGGATTCACCCCTCCACTTT. The full variable domain, with the rest looked up from reference TRBV19 and TRBJ1-6, is DGGITQSPKYLFRKEGQNVTLSCEQNLNHDAMYWYRQDPGQGLRLIYYSQIVNDFQKGDIAEGYSVSREKKESFPLTVTSAQKNPTAFYLCASSIQGADSPLHFGNGTRLTVT.

This rearrangement joins TRBV6-1 to TRBJ2-1; no clear D. This CDR3 is 10 amino acids long. Trimming removed 8 bases from V and 9 bases from J, with 8 bases in between. Germline assignment: CDR1 MNHNS and CDR2 SASEGT. CDR3 in DNA: TGTGCCAGCGGCCTGAGTGAGCAGTTCTTC. Encoded protein: CASGLSEQFF.

The gene calls are TRBV2 and TRBJ2-1; possibly TRBD1 or TRBD2 for D (6 bases each). The germline V gene encodes CDR1 SNHLY and CDR2 FYNNEI. The CDR3 loop spans 12 amino acids. The V end lost 6 bases, the J end lost 8 bases, and 11 bases lay between the germline ends. The CDR3 loop reads CASRAGEDEQFF. CDR3 coding DNA: TGTGCCAGCAGAGCAGGGGAGGATGAGCAGTTCTTC.

The rearrangement links TRBV11-2 to TRBJ2-3; 10 bases match TRBD1. The CDR3 is made up of 15 amino acids. The trim removed 2 bases at V and 5 bases at J, leaving 4 bases unmatched. Germline V gene sequence: CDR1 SGHAT, CDR2 FQNNGV. The CDR3 bases are TGTGCCAGCAGCTTAAGGGACAGGGGTGGAGATACGCAGTATTTT. This gives the protein CASSLRDRGGDTQYF.

J is TRBJ1-1 and V is TRBV5-1; the D gene is possibly TRBD1 (5 bases). The V end lost 0 bases, the J end lost 3 bases, and 9 bases lay between the germline ends. The CDR3 is 14 amino acids. Germline values: CDR1 SGHRS, CDR2 YFSETQ. The CDR3 reads CASSLAPGDTEAFF. CDR3 nucleotides: TGCGCCAGCAGCTTGGCCCCGGGGGACACTGAAGCTTTCTTT.

The chain recombines TRBV2 with TRBJ1-5, with D tentatively TRBD1 (6 bases). Germline V gene data show CDR1 as SNHLY and CDR2 as FYNNEI. V was cut by 6 bases and J by 7 bases, with 16 bases left in between. The CDR3 is 14 amino acids. The CDR3: CASSSGDANQPQHF. As DNA, the CDR3 is TGTGCCAGCAGCTCAGGGGACGCAAACCAGCCCCAGCATTTT.

This clonotype appeared a single time. The chain is built from TRBV6-6 and TRBJ2-3; 8 nucleotides match TRBD2. V was clipped by 0 bases and J by 3 bases; unmatched bases: 5. Germline loops: CDR1 MNHNY, CDR2 SVGAGI (reference sequence). The CDR3 spans 16 residues. CDR3 nucleotides: TGTGCCAGCAGTTACTCACCGGGACTAGGAACAGATACGCAGTATTTT. Encoded protein: CASSYSPGLGTDTQYF.

CDR3 in amino acids: CASSLGLAGGPHEQFF. CDR3 in DNA: TGTGCCAGCAGCTTAGGGCTGGCGGGGGGGCCTCATGAGCAGTTCTTC. The chain recombines TRBV11-2 with TRBJ2-1; 9 bases match TRBD2. The CDR3 extends over 16 amino acids. Germline-derived CDR1 and CDR2 are SGHAT and FQNNGV. J was trimmed by 8 bases and V by 1 base; bases with no gene match: 9.

The chain has TRBV19 and TRBJ1-4; D perhaps matches TRBD1 (6 bases). With 5 bases removed from V and 6 bases from J, the gap between germline ends came to 28 bases. Germline assignment: CDR1 LNHDA and CDR2 SQIVND (reference sequence). This CDR3 comprises 19 residues. For the CDR3, the DNA is TGTGCCAGTAGTCTCACCGGGGGGCAGGTCGGACCCGGATATGAAAAACTGTTTTTT. Residues: CASSLTGGQVGPGYEKLFF.

The J gene is TRBJ1-1, the V gene TRBV5-1, with a weak D call TRBD1 (6 bases). This CDR3 contains 15 residues. V lost 4 bases and J lost 3, with 16 bases in between. Germline loops: CDR1 SGHRS, CDR2 YFSETQ. The CDR3 coding sequence is TGCGCCAGCAGCCTGATCCCAAAGGGGGACACTGAAGCTTTCTTT. This translates into CASSLIPKGDTEAFF. Using reference TRBV5-1 and TRBJ1-1 for the parts outside the CDR3, the full variable domain is KAGVTQTPRYLIKTRGQQVTLSCSPISGHRSVSWYQQTPGQGLQFLFEYFSETQRNKGNFPGRFSGRQFSNSRSEMNVSTLELGDSALYLCASSLIPKGDTEAFFGQGTRLTVV.

CDR3 residues: CSASDRASNQPQHF. DNA of the CDR3: TGCAGTGCTTCGGACAGGGCAAGCAATCAGCCCCAGCATTTT. The V gene is TRBV20-1, the J gene TRBJ1-5; 8 nucleotides match TRBD1. Germline V gene lookup returns CDR1 DFQATT and CDR2 SNEGSKA (reference sequence). CDR3 length: 14 residues. V trimming: 5 bases; J trimming: 1 base; junction bases outside the gene matches: 4.

This clonotype is a singleton in its sample. The chain combines TRBV13 with TRBJ2-7, with 10 bases aligning to TRBD1. Germline-derived CDR1 and CDR2 are PRHDT and FYEKMQ (reference sequence). The CDR3 is 17 residues long. The V and J ends lost 3 bases and 2 bases, in that order; junction bases with no gene match: 10. This CDR3 is CASSFTSGTGVTYEQYF. In nucleotides, the CDR3 is TGTGCCAGCAGCTTTACATCCGGGACAGGGGTAACCTACGAGCAGTACTTC.

This chain joins TRBV12-3 or TRBV12-4 and TRBJ2-2; 11 positions match TRBD1. The CDR3 loop spans 15 amino acids. The J segment lost 7 bases and the V segment lost 6 bases, leaving 7 bases of the junction unmatched. CDR3 sequence reads: CASSQDRGQGGELFF. The CDR3 nucleotides read TGTGCCAGCAGCCAGGACAGGGGGCAGGGCGGGGAGCTGTTTTTT.

The rearrangement uses TRBV28 and TRBJ2-5; D ambiguous. V lost 5 bases to trimming and J lost 1 base, with 8 bases between them. Looked up from germline, CDR1 is MDHEN and CDR2 is SYDVKM. This CDR3 contains 13 residues. The CDR3 sequence is CASSLLSQETQYF. The CDR3 DNA follows: TGTGCCAGCAGTCTGCTAAGCCAAGAGACCCAGTACTTC.

This clonotype appeared a single time. This sequence joins TRBV2 and TRBJ2-1, with no clear D. The CDR3 has 13 residues. V was cut by 1 base and J by 10 bases, with 11 bases left in between. Germline CDR1 and CDR2: SNHLY and FYNNEI. Here the CDR3 DNA reads TGTGCCAGCAGTGAAGGTGCGGCCTCGGAGCAGTTCTTC. Its protein product is CASSEGAASEQFF.

This chain connects TRBV9 to TRBJ2-2, with 13 nucleotides matching TRBD2. The CDR3 is 19 amino acids. V was clipped by 4 bases and J by 6 bases; unmatched bases: 15. The germline gives CDR1 SGDLS, CDR2 YYNGEE. Here the CDR3 DNA reads TGTGCCAGCAGCCTCAGGACTAGCGGGGGTTCTAAACAGGCCGGGGAGCTGTTTTTT. Its translation is CASSLRTSGGSKQAGELFF.

The rearrangement uses TRBV7-9 and TRBJ2-3, with D unclear. The CDR3 extends over 14 amino acids. CDR1 and CDR2 from the germline V gene are SEHNR and FQNEAQ (reference sequence). V lost 1 base and J 1 base, leaving 6 bases between the germline ends. CDR3 in DNA: TGTGCCAGCAGCTTAGTAACCCGCACAGATACGCAGTATTTT. It encodes CASSLVTRTDTQYF. The full variable domain, rest sourced from reference TRBV7-9 and TRBJ2-3, is DTGVSQNPRHKITKRGQNVTFRCDPISEHNRLYWYRQTLGQGPEFLTYFQNEAQLEKSRLLSDRFSAERPKGSFSTLEIQRTEQGDSAMYLCASSLVTRTDTQYFGPGTRLTVL.